These T cell receptor beta chains were read from a single sample in a study of T cells after yellow fever vaccination. One entry per CDR3 protein results from TCRdb running MiXCR on the 5' RACE reads. The sample gives about 68,000 distinct CDR3 sequences, more than 6.5% of which show up once; about 39% is in the top ten. This sample comprised CD8+ T cells sorted from PBMCs, obtained about 49 days after the first yellow fever vaccination. The receptors derive from a young man who received the YFV17D yellow fever vaccine. Both conserved end residues are part of each CDR3. A D gene is named only where the DNA matches it firmly. Clone size is given for some rows only: seen once, a few or many times, or a class if the clone is expanded.

V gene	CDR3 length	J gene	clone size	D gene	CDR3 protein	CDR3 DNA
TRBV19	12	TRBJ2-2	many	TRBD2	CASPGGTGELFF	TGTGCCAGCCCGGGGGGCACCGGGGAGCTGTTTTTT
TRBV13	15	TRBJ1-1	many	NA	CASSLRGYMNTEAFF	TGTGCCAGCAGCTTACGAGGGTACATGAACACTGAAGCTTTCTTT
TRBV4-1	15	TRBJ2-5	many	TRBD1	CASSQIDRGKETQYF	TGCGCCAGCAGCCAAATCGACAGGGGGAAAGAGACCCAGTACTTC
TRBV4-1	16	TRBJ2-3	many	TRBD1	CASSQEDRGLLDTQYF	TGCGCCAGCAGCCAGGAGGACAGGGGGCTGTTAGATACGCAGTATTTT
TRBV10-3	14	TRBJ1-6	NA	NA	CAISEGRAYSPLHF	TGTGCCATCAGTGAGGGCAGGGCCTATTCACCCCTCCACTTT
TRBV4-1	13	TRBJ2-7	NA	NA	CASSQKQSYEQYF	TGCGCCAGCAGCCAAAAACAGAGCTACGAGCAGTACTTC
TRBV9	15	TRBJ1-1	many	TRBD1	CASSVTGEADTEAFF	TGTGCCAGCAGCGTTACAGGGGAAGCGGACACTGAAGCTTTCTTT
TRBV28	15	TRBJ2-5	NA	NA	CATDYGPEGQETQYF	TGTGCCACCGACTACGGGCCGGAGGGGCAAGAGACCCAGTACTTC
TRBV7-2	15	TRBJ2-5	many	TRBD2	CASSHLAGRQETQYF	TGTGCCAGCAGCCATCTAGCGGGAAGGCAAGAGACCCAGTACTTC
TRBV4-1	11	TRBJ2-1	NA	NA	CASSQDSEQFF	TGCGCCAGCAGCCAGGATTCCGAGCAGTTCTTC
TRBV6-1	16	TRBJ2-1	NA	NA	CASIFGPGAGYNEQFF	TGTGCCAGCATCTTCGGACCGGGCGCCGGTTACAATGAGCAGTTCTTC
TRBV7-9	15	TRBJ2-7	NA	NA	CASSLLLGRPYEQYF	TGTGCCAGCAGCTTACTGTTGGGCAGGCCCTACGAGCAGTACTTC
TRBV7-9	14	TRBJ1-2	many	TRBD1	CASSYGQGRTGYTF	TGTGCCAGCAGCTACGGACAGGGTAGAACAGGCTACACCTTC
TRBV6-1	16	TRBJ2-1	many	NA	CASSTALVSSYNEQFF	TGTGCCAGCAGTACGGCACTCGTCAGCTCCTACAATGAGCAGTTCTTC
TRBV29-1	12	TRBJ2-7	few	TRBD1	CSARGQTYEQYF	TGCAGCGCCAGGGGACAGACCTACGAGCAGTACTTC
TRBV9	15	TRBJ2-3	many	TRBD2	CASSDRGGETDTQYF	TGTGCCAGCAGCGACCGGGGGGGCGAGACAGATACGCAGTATTTT
TRBV19	15	TRBJ2-7	NA	TRBD2	CASSSPLAGNYEQYF	TGTGCCAGTAGTTCGCCTCTAGCGGGGAACTACGAGCAGTACTTC
TRBV5-5	16	TRBJ2-7	many	TRBD1	CASSPNPDRGIYEQYF	TGTGCCAGCAGCCCAAACCCGGACAGGGGGATTTACGAGCAGTACTTC
TRBV7-3	14	TRBJ1-3	few	NA	CASSSQGSGNTIYF	TGTGCCAGCAGCTCCCAGGGCTCCGGAAACACCATATATTTT
TRBV11-1	18	TRBJ2-7	few	NA	CASSLFLAESGTAYEQYF	TGTGCCAGCAGCTTATTCTTAGCGGAATCCGGGACAGCTTACGAGCAGTACTTC
TRBV12-3/TRBV12-4	15	TRBJ2-7	many	NA	CASSRGGARQYEQYF	TGTGCCAGCAGCCGTGGGGGGGCGCGTCAGTACGAGCAGTACTTC
TRBV27	11	TRBJ2-3	NA	NA	CASTSTDTQYF	TGTGCCAGCACCAGCACAGATACGCAGTATTTT
TRBV7-2	16	TRBJ2-7	NA	NA	CASSLDRTGGSYEQYF	TGTGCCAGCAGCTTGGACCGGACAGGAGGGTCCTACGAGCAGTACTTC
TRBV19	15	TRBJ2-3	few	TRBD2	CASQGVAGRTDTQYF	TGTGCCAGTCAAGGGGTAGCGGGGCGCACAGATACGCAGTATTTT
TRBV29-1	12	TRBJ1-1	many	NA	CSVDPGNTEAFF	TGCAGCGTTGACCCAGGGAACACTGAAGCTTTCTTT
TRBV7-3	14	TRBJ1-1	NA	NA	CASSLREGYSEAFF	TGTGCCAGCAGCTTAAGGGAGGGATACTCTGAAGCTTTCTTT
TRBV7-6	13	TRBJ1-1	few	NA	CALVSVGSTEAFF	TGTGCCCTGGTATCTGTGGGATCCACTGAAGCTTTCTTT
TRBV7-9	12	TRBJ2-1	many	NA	CASSLPGNEQFF	TGTGCCAGCAGCTTACCCGGGAATGAGCAGTTCTTC
TRBV6-2/TRBV6-3	13	TRBJ1-5	many	TRBD1	CASSYSGTGLSDF	TGTGCCAGCAGTTACTCCGGGACAGGCCTTTCGGATTTT
TRBV7-9	14	TRBJ2-7	many	NA	CASSLPGLSYEQYF	TGTGCCAGCAGCTTACCGGGGCTCTCATACGAGCAGTACTTC
TRBV9	12	TRBJ2-1	few	NA	CASSFGGTEQFF	TGTGCCAGCAGTTTTGGGGGTACTGAGCAGTTCTTC
TRBV3-1	15	TRBJ2-3	NA	TRBD1	CATTQGTGNTDTQYF	TGTGCCACCACCCAAGGGACAGGGAATACAGATACGCAGTATTTT
TRBV2	16	TRBJ2-3	NA	TRBD2	CASTPPGAGGRDTQYF	TGTGCCAGCACCCCCCCTGGGGCGGGGGGGCGGGATACGCAGTATTTT
TRBV29-1	13	TRBJ2-1	many	TRBD1	CSVAGRGYNEQFF	TGCAGCGTTGCTGGCAGGGGGTACAATGAGCAGTTCTTC
TRBV6-5	11	TRBJ2-3	many	NA	CASSWGDTQYF	TGTGCCAGCAGTTGGGGAGATACGCAGTATTTT
TRBV7-9	11	TRBJ2-1	many	NA	CASSRHNEQFF	TGTGCCAGCAGCCGGCACAATGAGCAGTTCTTC
TRBV6-2/TRBV6-3	15	TRBJ1-6	many	NA	CASTHLGDYNSPLHF	TGTGCCAGCACACACTTGGGTGATTATAATTCACCCCTCCACTTT
TRBV20-1	15	TRBJ2-3	few	NA	CSARVGNPSTDTQYF	TGCAGTGCTAGAGTAGGAAACCCTAGCACAGATACGCAGTATTTT
TRBV5-6	12	TRBJ2-3	NA	NA	CASSFSVSEPYF	TGTGCCAGCAGCTTTAGTGTCAGTGAACCGTATTTT
TRBV7-9	16	TRBJ1-1	NA	NA	CASSFSGGRLNTEAFF	TGTGCCAGCAGCTTCTCAGGAGGACGGCTGAACACTGAAGCTTTCTTT
TRBV12-3/TRBV12-4	14	TRBJ1-5	few	TRBD1	CASTQGAWDQPQHF	TGTGCCAGCACCCAGGGGGCCTGGGATCAGCCCCAGCATTTT